The next 22 T cell receptor beta chains were all read from a single sample in a study of shared clonotypes between healthy human individuals (dated by TCRdb to the early 2020s). Library preparation employed the immunoSEQ multiplex PCR assay. This immuneACCESS table, as held by TCRdb, lists in-frame sequences with V and J called but not all clones. Of the missing ones, under half trace to an unresolved V gene in checked studies; the others have no known cause. The sample table lists approximately 740,000 clones, 74% of them with a count of one. Clones ranked in the top ten supply 1.5% to 2% of the sample. The sample consisted of memory CD4+ T cells sorted from blood. This sample's cell subset or site label indicates: CD45RA-negative fraction. The receptors stem from a woman in her 30s in good health.

The chain combines TRBV7-3 with TRBJ2-2; 11 positions agree with TRBD1. Germline V gene sequence: CDR1 SGHTA, CDR2 FQGTGA. The CDR3 consists of 14 residues. Unmatched junction bases numbered 4, after V lost 5 bases and J lost 8 bases. The CDR3 spells CASSTGQGAGELFF. CDR3 coding DNA: TGTGCCAGCAGCACCGGACAGGGGGCGGGGGAGCTGTTTTTT.

V gene TRBV9 combines with J gene TRBJ1-1, with a weak D call TRBD1 (5 bases). Germline lookup yields CDR1 SGDLS and CDR2 YYNGEE. The V and J ends lost 4 bases and 1 base respectively, with 11 bases between them. The CDR3 contains 14 residues. The chain's CDR3 is CASSSSGGNTEAFF. The DNA of the CDR3 is TGTGCCAGCAGCTCGTCCGGGGGGAACACTGAAGCTTTCTTT.

As for this clone: Other DNA variants within this sample encode the same CDR3. This chain links TRBV4-2 with TRBJ2-1; tentatively, D is TRBD2 (5 bases). The CDR3 sequence is 13 residues long. Deletions cut 1 base from V and 10 bases from J, with 11 bases between. CDR1 and CDR2 (germline): LGHNA, YNFKEQ. The CDR3 DNA follows: TGTGCCAGCAGCCAAGGGACTCTAGGGGAGCAGTTCTTC. Translation gives CASSQGTLGEQFF.

The gene calls are TRBV19 and TRBJ1-3; D remains ambiguous. Germline lookup yields CDR1 LNHDA and CDR2 SQIVND (reference sequence). The CDR3 sequence is 17 residues long. Trimming removed 6 bases from V and 0 bases from J, with 18 bases in between. DNA for the CDR3: TGTGCCAGTAGACCCCGAGGTCGGACCACCTCTGGAAACACCATATATTTT. Protein product: CASRPRGRTTSGNTIYF.

The chain uses TRBV30 and TRBJ1-3; 7 bases line up with TRBD1. The CDR3 length is 14 residues. CDR1 is GTSNPN and CDR2 is SVGIG in the germline V gene (reference sequence). V lost 3 bases to trimming and J lost 2 bases; unmatched junction nucleotides: 4. CDR3 in DNA: TGTGCCTGGAGAAGGGGACAGACTGGAAACACCATATATTTT. This translates into CAWRRGQTGNTIYF. Based on the CDR3 plus reference TRBV30 and TRBJ1-3, the full variable domain is SQTIHQWPATLVQPVGSPLSLECTVEGTSNPNLYWYRQAAGRGLQLLFYSVGIGQISSEVPQNLSASRPQDRQFILSSKKLLLSDSGFYLCAWRRGQTGNTIYFGEGSWLTVV.

This chain's CDR3 is CASSRQSNQPQHF. CDR3 nucleotide sequence: TGTGCCAGCAGTAGACAGAGCAATCAGCCCCAGCATTTT. The chain joins TRBV5-6 to TRBJ1-5; perhaps TRBD1 as D (5 bases). CDR1 is SGHDT, CDR2 YYEEEE, per germline. Trimming left V 5 bases short and J 1 base short, with 7 bases between. The CDR3 loop spans 13 amino acids.

The genes are TRBV5-1 and TRBJ2-1; no definite D call. CDR1 is SGHRS and CDR2 is YFSETQ in the germline V gene. CDR3 length: 15 amino acids. V lost 5 bases and J lost 2, with 14 bases in between. The CDR3 DNA sequence: TGCGCCAGCAGAGGTTTGGGGAACCCCTACAATGAGCAGTTCTTC. Amino acids: CASRGLGNPYNEQFF. Complete variable domain (other parts from reference TRBV5-1 and TRBJ2-1): KAGVTQTPRYLIKTRGQQVTLSCSPISGHRSVSWYQQTPGQGLQFLFEYFSETQRNKGNFPGRFSGRQFSNSRSEMNVSTLELGDSALYLCASRGLGNPYNEQFFGPGTRLTVL.

This clone has more than one count but fewer than ten. Within the sample, other DNA sequences also encode this same CDR3. The rearrangement uses TRBV9 and TRBJ1-2; D not certain. This CDR3 is built from 13 residues. Germline CDR1 is SGDLS and CDR2 is YYNGEE. The V end was cut by 0 bases, the J end by 2 bases, with 5 bases between. CDR3 loop: CASSVARNYGYTF. The CDR3 nucleotides are TGTGCCAGCAGCGTAGCACGGAACTATGGCTACACCTTC.

The chain links TRBV25-1 to TRBJ1-1; unclear D gene. Germline V gene lookup returns CDR1 MGHDK and CDR2 SYGVNS. This CDR3 has 13 amino acids. V gave up 5 bases and J gave up 3 bases, with 10 bases separating them. Here the CDR3 reads CASSKQRDTEAFF. CDR3 DNA: TGTGCCAGCAGTAAGCAAAGGGACACTGAAGCTTTCTTT.

This chain joins TRBV10-3 and TRBJ2-2, with TRBD2 as a possible D gene (8 bases). The V gene lost 4 bases and the J gene lost 6 bases, with 12 bases spanning the gap. The length of the CDR3 is 14 residues. The germline CDR1 and CDR2 sequences are ENHRY and SYGVKD. As DNA, the CDR3 is TGTGCCATCAGTGCGGGAGGGGGCGCCGGGGAGCTGTTTTTT. Its translation is CAISAGGGAGELFF.

This chain uses TRBV15 with TRBJ1-2; the match to TRBD1 covers 7 bases. There are 15 residues in the CDR3. Germline V lookup: CDR1 LNHNV, CDR2 YYDKDF (reference sequence). The junction had 8 bases not matched to a gene; V was cut back by 5 bases and J by 2 bases. CDR3 region: CATSPTLTGNYGYTF. In nucleotides, the CDR3 is TGTGCCACCAGCCCAACACTGACAGGGAACTATGGCTACACCTTC. Using reference TRBV15 and TRBJ1-2 for the parts outside the CDR3, the full variable domain is DAMVIQNPRYQVTQFGKPVTLSCSQTLNHNVMYWYQQKSSQAPKLLFHYYDKDFNNEADTPDNFQSRRPNTSFCFLDIRSPGLGDTAMYLCATSPTLTGNYGYTFGSGTRLTVV.

The CDR3, as DNA: TGTGCCAGCAGTCTAAAGGGGGACGGAAACACCATATATTTT. Its protein is CASSLKGDGNTIYF. The chain links TRBV6-1 to TRBJ1-3, with D possibly TRBD1 on 6 matching bases. This CDR3 region has 14 residues. V lost 5 bases and J lost 4, with 12 bases in between. Germline values: CDR1 MNHNS, CDR2 SASEGT.

This clone was observed a few times. V gene TRBV5-8 combines with J gene TRBJ1-1; D perhaps matches TRBD1 (5 bases). The CDR3 has 15 residues. Germline assignment: CDR1 SGHTS and CDR2 YDEGEE. Trimming left V 0 bases short and J 6 bases short, with 15 bases between. The CDR3 DNA is TGTGCCAGCAGCTTGGCCCGAGGGGCGGATTCTGAAGCTTTCTTT. Residues: CASSLARGADSEAFF.

This clone was detected only once. This chain links TRBV20-1 with TRBJ2-4; 9 nucleotides match TRBD2. Germline assignment: CDR1 DFQATT and CDR2 SNEGSKA (reference sequence). CDR3 size: 11 residues. The V segment lost 5 bases and the J segment 9 bases; nucleotides outside the gene matches: 2. The CDR3 coding sequence is TGCAGTGCTGGGACTAGCTCCATTCAGTACTTC. It yields the protein CSAGTSSIQYF.

The gene calls are TRBV28 and TRBJ1-1; no reliable D call. Looked up from germline, CDR1 is MDHEN and CDR2 is SYDVKM. The CDR3 spans 12 residues. The germline V and J ends were trimmed by 7 bases and 11 bases, with 17 bases remaining between them. CDR3 sequence: CASTPLVGRAFF. CDR3 nucleotide sequence: TGTGCCAGCACCCCTCTGGTCGGGCGGGCTTTCTTT.

This chain uses TRBV28 with TRBJ2-6; D is unclear. The V end was cut by 6 bases, the J end by 3 bases, with 9 bases between. Germline CDR1 reads MDHEN; CDR2 reads SYDVKM. This CDR3 is 14 amino acids long. CDR3 residues: CASRARSGANVLTF. CDR3 DNA: TGTGCCAGCAGGGCCCGTAGTGGGGCCAACGTCCTGACTTTC.

The chain couples TRBV19 to TRBJ2-2; no firm D call. Germline CDR1 is LNHDA and CDR2 is SQIVND (reference sequence). The CDR3 covers 14 residues. Trimming pared 2 bases from V and 4 bases from J, leaving 8 bases between. Here the CDR3 reads CASSINLATGELFF. CDR3 coding DNA: TGTGCCAGTAGTATAAATTTAGCCACCGGGGAGCTGTTTTTT.

This sequence joins TRBV2 and TRBJ2-7; D gene ambiguous. V was trimmed by 3 bases and J by 0 bases, leaving 9 bases between them. The CDR3 is 14 amino acids. From germline, CDR1 is SNHLY and CDR2 FYNNEI. The CDR3 DNA follows: TGTGCCAGCAGTGAGGGTGAGATCTCCTACGAGCAGTACTTC. Translated, it gives CASSEGEISYEQYF.

J is TRBJ2-7 and V is TRBV25-1; 10 bases are shared with TRBD2. Germline V gene data show CDR1 as MGHDK and CDR2 as SYGVNS. V shed 2 bases, J shed 5 bases, and the junction held 12 bases outside the gene matches. CDR3 length: 17 amino acids. This CDR3 is CASSETTGGTSVNEQYF. The CDR3 region has the DNA TGTGCCAGCAGTGAAACCACCGGGGGGACTAGCGTAAACGAGCAGTACTTC.

The sample holds a few counts of this clone. A much larger clone sits a single nucleotide away, making a read error possible. Distinct nucleotide sequences in the sample also encode this CDR3. V usage is TRBV27 and J usage is TRBJ1-5; 10 positions agree with TRBD1. Germline V CDR1 and CDR2: MNHEY, SMNVEV (reference sequence). Losses at the gene ends were 6 bases for V and 1 base for J; bases not matched to a gene: 6. The CDR3 sequence is 16 residues long. The CDR3 DNA is TGTGCCAGCAGGCCTTGGGGACAGGGGAGCAATCAGCCCCAGCATTTT. Translation gives CASRPWGQGSNQPQHF.

This clone appeared once. The chain recombines TRBV9 with TRBJ2-1, with 11 bases matching TRBD2. Germline CDR1 SGDLS, CDR2 YYNGEE. The V and J ends lost 3 bases and 6 bases, in that order; junction bases with no gene match: 8. This CDR3 is 16 amino acids long. The CDR3 sequence is CASSATSGSGVNEQFF. The CDR3 DNA reads as TGTGCCAGCAGCGCTACTAGCGGGAGCGGGGTCAATGAGCAGTTCTTC.

V is TRBV4-2 and J is TRBJ2-2; possible D gene TRBD2, 6 bases. CDR1 and CDR2 (germline): LGHNA, YNFKEQ. Trimming took 1 base from V and 0 from J, leaving 18 bases between them. This CDR3 is built from 19 residues. Written as DNA, the CDR3 is TGTGCCAGCAGCCAAGGGCTTTGGGACTTCAGTACGAACACCGGGGAGCTGTTTTTT. It specifies CASSQGLWDFSTNTGELFF.